The next 8 T cell receptor beta chains were all read from a single sample in a study of cytomegalovirus exposure and HLA in healthy donors. The primer mix had 60 Vbeta and 13 Jbeta primers. Repertoires were generated with immunoSEQ multiplex PCR, while TCRdb's copy carries only in-frame clones and drops some. The sample shows roughly 150,000 clones, 60% to 85% of them seen only once. Sequencing was done on a sample of PBMCs. The receptors stem from a woman aged 40 to 50 in good health and CMV-seropositive.

V is TRBV30 and J is TRBJ2-5; TRBD2 matches 7 bases. The CDR3 contains 13 residues. V lost 4 bases, J lost 2 bases, and 4 bases stayed unmatched. Germline V gene sequence: CDR1 GTSNPN, CDR2 SVGIG (reference sequence). This CDR3 reads CAWTRAGQETQYF. Written as DNA, the CDR3 is TGTGCCTGGACCCGAGCGGGGCAAGAGACCCAGTACTTC.

The rearrangement links TRBV4-1 to TRBJ2-1, with 7 nucleotides matching TRBD1. V lost 1 base, J lost 4 bases, and 7 bases stayed unmatched. The germline gives CDR1 MGHRA, CDR2 YSYEKL. The CDR3 runs 16 residues. CDR3 in DNA: TGCGCCAGCAGCCAAGGTCTCGGGACAGAATACAATGAGCAGTTCTTC. Amino acids: CASSQGLGTEYNEQFF.

The rearrangement uses TRBV6-1 and TRBJ2-2; maybe TRBD1 (5 bases). V lost 4 bases, J lost 7 bases, and 16 bases lay in between. The CDR3 totals 15 residues. Germline CDR1 is MNHNS and CDR2 is SASEGT. CDR3 loop: CASSGVDTVGGELFF. The CDR3 nucleotides read TGTGCCAGCAGTGGCGTGGACACGGTCGGCGGGGAGCTGTTTTTT.

The chain has TRBV19 and TRBJ2-2, with TRBD1 matching 7 bases. There are 15 residues in the CDR3. The germline V gene encodes CDR1 LNHDA and CDR2 SQIVND (reference sequence). V dropped 4 bases and J dropped 5; count of bases not matched to a gene: 7. This CDR3 reads CASSTRQGRTGELFF. The CDR3 DNA follows: TGTGCCAGTAGTACGCGACAGGGTCGTACCGGGGAGCTGTTTTTT.

In this sample, this clone turned up once. The V and J genes are TRBV2 and TRBJ1-1; D unresolved. Trimming pared 6 bases from V and 5 bases from J, leaving 16 bases between. The CDR3 length is 14 residues. Germline V CDR1 and CDR2: SNHLY, FYNNEI. CDR3 DNA sequence: TGTGCCAGCAGACCCGGTGAGGGATGGACTGAAGCTTTCTTT. This codes for CASRPGEGWTEAFF.

V gene TRBV4-3 combines with J gene TRBJ1-4, with D perhaps matching TRBD1 (6 bases). The CDR3 is 15 residues long. V was shortened by 1 base and J by 8 bases, with 14 bases between the two germline ends. Germline CDR1 reads LGHNA; CDR2 reads YSLEER. DNA for the CDR3: TGCGCCAGCAGCCAAGTGGGGGCATTGGGGGAAAAACTGTTTTTT. Translating it yields CASSQVGALGEKLFF.

The chain carries TRBV19 and TRBJ2-2; D is uncertain. Germline CDR1 LNHDA, CDR2 SQIVND (reference sequence). This CDR3 has 14 residues. Trimming removed 1 base at V and 6 bases at J, with 9 bases between. CDR3 protein: CASSIVLGSGELFF. The CDR3 bases are TGTGCCAGTAGTATAGTCCTGGGCTCCGGGGAGCTGTTTTTT.

This CDR3 reads CASSLQGLYEQYF. CDR3 nucleotide sequence: TGTGCCAGCAGCCTACAGGGGCTCTACGAGCAGTACTTC. The chain recombines TRBV6-6 with TRBJ2-7, with 7 bases matching TRBD1. The CDR3 length is 13 residues. Per germline, CDR1 MNHNY and CDR2 SVGAGI (reference sequence). The V gene end was trimmed by 6 bases and the J gene end by 3 bases; junction bases not matched to a gene: 5.